The 29 T cell receptor beta chains listed next were all sequenced from one sample in a study of T cell responses to AZD1222 COVID-19 vaccine. Data came from immunoSEQ multiplex PCR; TCRdb stores just in-frame clones and leaves some out. The repertoire holds some 150,000 clones, with approximately 88% as singletons. The material was peripheral blood, obtained on day 0 of MenACWY control vaccination. Receptor source: an adult in good health.

The chain joins TRBV6-5 to TRBJ1-1, with 8 bases that match TRBD1. The germline gives CDR1 MNHEY, CDR2 SVGAGI. The CDR3 is made up of 15 amino acids. Trimming cost V 6 bases and J 7 bases; bases outside gene matches: 13. CDR3 amino acids: CASRTAKTGADEAFF. CDR3 nucleotides: TGTGCCAGCAGAACCGCGAAGACAGGGGCCGATGAAGCTTTCTTT.

The chain joins TRBV7-2 to TRBJ1-2; maybe TRBD1 (6 bases). CDR3 size: 14 residues. CDR1 is SGHTA and CDR2 is FQGNSA in the germline V gene. V was clipped by 4 bases and J by 6 bases, with 15 bases between them. CDR3: CASSSIRGGNGYTF. CDR3 sequence (DNA): TGTGCCAGCAGCTCAATACGGGGGGGCAATGGCTACACCTTC.

The genes are TRBV4-2 and TRBJ1-5; no definite D call. The CDR3 is 16 residues long. Germline CDR1 is LGHNA and CDR2 is YNFKEQ. The V end was cut by 0 bases, the J end by 4 bases, with 13 bases between. The CDR3, as DNA: TGTGCCAGCAGCCAAGAAGTCGGAGGAGAAAATCAGCCCCAGCATTTT. Translated: CASSQEVGGENQPQHF.

This sequence joins TRBV5-6 and TRBJ1-4; D unresolved. This CDR3 has 12 amino acids. Germline CDR1 and CDR2: SGHDT and YYEEEE. The V and J ends lost 1 base and 7 bases respectively, with 5 bases between them. This chain's CDR3 is CASSLWGEKLFF. The CDR3 nucleotides read TGTGCCAGCAGCTTGTGGGGTGAAAAACTGTTTTTT.

The rearrangement joins TRBV2 to TRBJ1-1; no reliable D call. The CDR3 extends over 12 amino acids. Germline CDR1 is SNHLY and CDR2 is FYNNEI. The V gene lost 5 bases and the J gene lost 11 bases, with 15 bases spanning the gap. CDR3 region: CASSWVFADAFF. Here the CDR3 DNA reads TGTGCCAGCAGTTGGGTGTTCGCCGACGCTTTCTTT. The whole variable domain, filled in from reference TRBV2 and TRBJ1-1, reads EPEVTQTPSHQVTQMGQEVILRCVPISNHLYFYWYRQILGQKVEFLVSFYNNEISEKSEIFDDQFSVERPDGSNFTLKIRSTKLEDSAMYFCASSWVFADAFFGQGTRLTVV.

The chain is built from TRBV19 and TRBJ1-2, with TRBD1 matching 8 bases. V shed 9 bases, J shed 3 bases, and the junction held 12 bases outside the gene matches. The CDR3 runs 15 residues. The germline V gene encodes CDR1 LNHDA and CDR2 SQIVND (reference sequence). The DNA for the CDR3 is TGTGCCAGCCGTTCGGCAGGGGGCCACCACTATGGCTACACCTTC. Translating gives CASRSAGGHHYGYTF. Together with reference TRBV19 and TRBJ1-2, the CDR3 gives the full variable domain: DGGITQSPKYLFRKEGQNVTLSCEQNLNHDAMYWYRQDPGQGLRLIYYSQIVNDFQKGDIAEGYSVSREKKESFPLTVTSAQKNPTAFYLCASRSAGGHHYGYTFGSGTRLTVV.

The chain recombines TRBV6-5 with TRBJ2-1; D not resolved. CDR3 size: 15 residues. Deletions cut 7 bases from V and 0 bases from J, with 13 bases between. Germline loops: CDR1 MNHEY, CDR2 SVGAGI. CDR3 sequence reads: CASKIVKSSYNEQFF. For the CDR3, the DNA is TGTGCCAGCAAGATAGTCAAGAGCTCCTACAATGAGCAGTTCTTC.

The rearrangement joins TRBV5-6 to TRBJ1-6; D might be TRBD1 (5 bases). Looked up from germline, CDR1 is SGHDT and CDR2 is YYEEEE. V lost 5 bases and J 10 bases, leaving 19 bases between the germline ends. This CDR3 contains 15 residues. CDR3 DNA: TGTGCCAGCAGGCTCACCAATTACGGGGCATCACCCCTCCACTTT. Residues: CASRLTNYGASPLHF. Looking up the rest from reference TRBV5-6 and TRBJ1-6 gives the full variable domain: DAGVTQSPTHLIKTRGQQVTLRCSPKSGHDTVSWYQQALGQGPQFIFQYYEEEERQRGNFPDRFSGHQFPNYSSELNVNALLLGDSALYLCASRLTNYGASPLHFGNGTRLTVT.

This clone was picked up a small number of times. This sequence joins TRBV7-8 and TRBJ2-1; D is unclear. The CDR3 covers 12 residues. Between the trimmed V and J ends, which lost 7 bases and 6 bases, there was a span of 10 bases. The V gene's germline CDR1 is SGHVS and CDR2 FQNEAQ. The CDR3 DNA reads as TGTGCCAGCACCTTTCATACCAATGAGCAGTTCTTC. As protein: CASTFHTNEQFF.

This clone was seen a single time. J is TRBJ2-4 and V is TRBV2, with no clear D. The CDR3 is made up of 13 amino acids. V dropped 3 bases and J dropped 12 bases, with 15 bases sitting between them. Germline CDR1 reads SNHLY; CDR2 reads FYNNEI. CDR3 nucleotides: TGTGCCAGCAGTGACATAGGAAGCCCCACTCAGTACTTC. Translation: CASSDIGSPTQYF.

The chain combines TRBV2 with TRBJ1-2, with D tentatively TRBD1 (6 bases). The CDR3 has 15 amino acids. The germline gives CDR1 SNHLY, CDR2 FYNNEI. V was clipped by 5 bases and J by 0 bases, with 13 bases between them. The CDR3 bases are TGTGCCAGCAGTCACCCGGGACATTCTAACTATGGCTACACCTTC. It is translated as CASSHPGHSNYGYTF.

The chain uses TRBV18 and TRBJ1-6; D uncertain. This CDR3 has 16 residues. V was clipped by 4 bases and J by 7 bases, with 17 bases between them. Germline CDR1 and CDR2: KGHSH and LQKENI. The CDR3 sequence: CASSLNGIRSNSPLHF. The CDR3 DNA follows: TGTGCCAGCTCACTCAACGGGATCAGGAGCAATTCACCCCTCCACTTT.

V usage is TRBV6-5 and J usage is TRBJ1-1, with a possible D match to TRBD1 (6 bases). Per germline, CDR1 MNHEY and CDR2 SVGAGI. V was trimmed by 0 bases and J by 4 bases, leaving 9 bases between them. This CDR3 has 14 residues. CDR3 amino acids: CASSYSGGVTEAFF. CDR3 DNA sequence: TGTGCCAGCAGTTACTCAGGGGGTGTCACTGAAGCTTTCTTT.

The V gene is TRBV12-3 or TRBV12-4, the J gene TRBJ2-5; weak D call: TRBD2 (6 bases). Trimming removed 7 bases at V and 7 bases at J, with 16 bases between. The CDR3 consists of 13 residues. DNA of the CDR3: TGTGCCAGCAACCAGGGCCGGAGGGGGACCCAGTACTTC. It is translated as CASNQGRRGTQYF.

V gene TRBV28 combines with J gene TRBJ1-5; 8 nucleotides align to TRBD1. Trimming at V came to 8 bases and at J to 5 bases, leaving 14 bases not matched to a gene. Germline loops: CDR1 MDHEN, CDR2 SYDVKM. The CDR3 totals 16 residues. The CDR3 region has the DNA TGTGCCAGCCGGGGGACAGGCGCTCTCCCTTATCAGCCCCAGCATTTT. It yields the protein CASRGTGALPYQPQHF.

V and J are TRBV6-2 or TRBV6-3 and TRBJ1-2; D remains unclear. Germline V gene sequence: CDR1 MNHEY, CDR2 SVGEGT. V lost 2 bases to trimming and J lost 2 bases, with 9 bases between them. The CDR3 contains 14 residues. The CDR3 here is CASSYGGQNYGYTF. CDR3 coding DNA: TGTGCCAGCAGTTACGGAGGGCAGAACTATGGCTACACCTTC.

J is TRBJ2-7 and V is TRBV19; tentative D call: TRBD1 (6 bases). From germline, CDR1 is LNHDA and CDR2 SQIVND (reference sequence). V lost 5 bases to trimming and J lost 5 bases, with 22 bases between them. CDR3 size: 16 residues. The CDR3 is CASSPTAGAAMDEQYF. The DNA of the CDR3 is TGTGCCAGTAGTCCGACGGCAGGGGCCGCGATGGACGAGCAGTACTTC.

The chain employs TRBV5-8 and TRBJ2-1, with D unresolved. The length of the CDR3 is 16 residues. The V and J ends lost 3 bases and 2 bases respectively, with 15 bases between them. The germline V gene has CDR1 SGHTS and CDR2 YDEGEE. CDR3 bases: TGTGCCAGCAGCTGGCCCGCCGGGTTAACCTACAATGAGCAGTTCTTC. As protein: CASSWPAGLTYNEQFF.

The rearrangement joins TRBV7-2 to TRBJ1-5, with unresolved D. Germline CDR1 SGHTA, CDR2 FQGNSA. The CDR3 consists of 15 residues. V was clipped by 4 bases and J by 7 bases, with 17 bases between them. The CDR3 region has the DNA TGTGCCAGCAGCTCGTCTTACGGCGCCGGCCAGCCCCAGCATTTT. The encoded protein is CASSSSYGAGQPQHF.

As concerns this clone: The identical CDR3 is also encoded by other nucleotide sequences in the sample. The chain has TRBV7-2 and TRBJ1-4; 9 nucleotides match TRBD1. This CDR3 spans 15 amino acids. J was trimmed by 8 bases and V by 2 bases; bases with no gene match: 6. Germline CDR1 is SGHTA and CDR2 is FQGNSA. The CDR3 nucleotides are TGTGCCAGCAGCTTACTCGGGACAGGGAAAGAAAAACTGTTTTTT. Translated, it gives CASSLLGTGKEKLFF.

The CDR3 nucleotides read TGCGCCAGCAGCTTGGAACAGGCCCACTCTGGAAACACCATATATTTT. Its translation is CASSLEQAHSGNTIYF. This chain joins TRBV5-1 and TRBJ1-3, with D maybe TRBD1 (5 bases). Per the germline V gene, CDR1 is SGHRS and CDR2 is YFSETQ. This CDR3 region has 16 residues. Trimming removed 0 bases at V and 0 bases at J, with 10 bases between.

The rearrangement joins TRBV7-9 to TRBJ2-7; D is possibly TRBD2 (6 bases). Trimming shortened V by 7 bases and J by 3 bases, and 16 bases separated the two germline ends. Germline lookup yields CDR1 SEHNR and CDR2 FQNEAQ (reference sequence). This CDR3 comprises 14 residues. The DNA of the CDR3 is TGTGCCAGCACCCAACTGGGGGGTAGCTACGAGCAGTACTTC. Protein sequence: CASTQLGGSYEQYF.

This clone appeared a single time. In DNA form, the CDR3 reads TGTGCCAGCAGCCCCTCGAGCGGGAGGCCCTACGAGCAGTACTTC. Residues: CASSPSSGRPYEQYF. The chain has TRBV7-8 and TRBJ2-7; 9 bases fit TRBD2. The CDR3 spans 15 residues. Germline CDR1 is SGHVS and CDR2 is FQNEAQ. Losses at the gene ends were 5 bases for V and 2 bases for J; bases not matched to a gene: 7.

J is TRBJ2-5 and V is TRBV5-1; TRBD1 might be the D (5 bases). Looked up from germline, CDR1 is SGHRS and CDR2 is YFSETQ. The CDR3 is made up of 13 amino acids. V shed 4 bases and J shed 5 bases, with 12 bases lying between them. CDR3 protein: CASSRTSGETQYF. The CDR3 nucleotides read TGCGCCAGCAGCCGGACAAGTGGTGAGACCCAGTACTTC.

CDR3 in amino acids: CSVVGLAGGTDTQYF. CDR3 sequence (DNA): TGCAGCGTTGTGGGACTAGCGGGGGGAACAGATACGCAGTATTTT. J is TRBJ2-3 and V is TRBV29-1; 15 nucleotides agree with TRBD2. Trimming at V came to 4 bases and at J to 3 bases, leaving 2 bases not matched to a gene. Looked up from germline, CDR1 is SQVTM and CDR2 is ANQGSEA. This CDR3 comprises 15 residues.

The chain couples TRBV6-5 to TRBJ1-2, with 8 bases aligning to TRBD1. The CDR3 contains 15 residues. With V trimmed by 4 bases and J by 1 base, 5 bases remained unmatched. Germline V gene sequence: CDR1 MNHEY, CDR2 SVGAGI. Here the CDR3 DNA reads TGTGCCAGCAGTTCATGGGACAGGCGTAACTATGGCTACACCTTC. Protein sequence: CASSSWDRRNYGYTF.

The chain employs TRBV7-2 and TRBJ2-1; 10 bases agree with TRBD2. The CDR3 is 15 amino acids. V lost 5 bases, J lost 7 bases, and 8 bases stayed unmatched. Germline CDR1 and CDR2: SGHTA and FQGNSA. The CDR3 sequence is CASSPTSGAGNEQFF. In DNA, the CDR3 is TGTGCCAGCAGCCCCACTAGCGGGGCTGGGAATGAGCAGTTCTTC.

DNA of the CDR3: TGTGCCAGCAGCCAATTCCGACTCAGTGAAGCTTTCTTT. Its protein is CASSQFRLSEAFF. This chain joins TRBV14 and TRBJ1-1; D not resolved. V was pared by 2 bases and J by 7 bases, with 11 bases between. This CDR3 contains 13 residues. Per the germline V gene, CDR1 is SGHDN and CDR2 is FVKESK.

This sequence joins TRBV29-1 and TRBJ2-3; D uncertain. The CDR3 loop spans 14 amino acids. CDR1 is SQVTM and CDR2 is ANQGSEA in the germline V gene. The V gene lost 0 bases and the J gene lost 8 bases, with 15 bases spanning the gap. The CDR3 sequence is CSVEDMLGAVTQYF. The CDR3 DNA reads as TGCAGCGTTGAAGACATGCTCGGTGCTGTTACGCAGTATTTT.